This entry is about one TCR beta chain. Its antigen has not been determined. Receptor amplification or capture employed 5' RACE. Each TCR library was prepared from 3,000 to 4,000 ng of total RNA. For each sample, cDNA was synthesized in eight separate reactions using SMARTScribe reverse transcriptase. During cDNA synthesis, unique molecular identifiers containing a 6-nucleotide sample barcode were introduced by template switching. Amplification of TCRalpha and TCRbeta cDNA involved two nested PCRs of roughly 16 and 10 cycles, and each PCR was followed by bead purification. Before amplification, cDNA was treated with uracil DNA-glycosylase and purified using the QIAquick PCR purification kit. The second PCR added Illumina TruSeq-compatible adapters along with sample-specific barcodes. Library quality and concentration were assessed using TapeStation and Qubit, and about 5 ng of each library was pooled. Sequencing of the pooled libraries was done on an Illumina HiSeq2500 single-index Rapid Run using custom sequencing primers and 2 x 100 bp reads. Turning to the authors' computational methods: MiGEC version 1.2.6 was used for UMI-based consensus assembly to correct PCR and sequencing errors. MiXCR version 2.1.1 handled V(D)J alignment, clonotype assembly and CDR3 extraction. To normalise gene usage, clonotype sharing and MAIT/NKT TCR abundance, the top 1000, 10 000 and 20 000 clonotypes in each sample were analysed. Diversity was computed as the inverse Simpson index with the vegan R package after downsampling to 27 000 UMIs. Statistical testing used paired Mann-Whitney U tests on the discordant twin pairs and applied Benjamini-Hochberg correction for multiple testing. Based on TCRdb reprocessing of the reads, there is one entry per CDR3 protein sequence, and DNA is missing. These V and J calls are TCRdb output, not the study's own analysis. The table for this sample lists some 200,000 distinct CDR3 sequences. Of the sample, 1.5% to 2% is held by the ten largest clones.

A roughly 2.5 ml peripheral blood sample was drawn into PAXgene tubes per donor and stored at -80°C. Total RNA was isolated from whole blood with the PAXgene blood miRNA kit on an automated QIAcube, without T cell sorting. Peripheral blood from monozygotic twin pairs who were concordant or discordant for inflammatory bowel disease underwent deep TCRalpha and TCRbeta repertoire profiling using unique molecular barcoding. Smoking habits were recorded for all twin pairs, and each individual was classified as a current, former or never smoker. This entry is derived from a study of monozygotic twins with inflammatory bowel disease (dated by TCRdb to about 2019). Looking at the study overall: The full study comprised approximately 28 monozygotic twin pairs: nine German pairs (four IBD-concordant, five IBD-discordant) and 19 IBD-discordant Danish pairs. The search for disease-associated traits relied mainly on comparing, within discordant pairs, IBD patients with their genetically identical healthy co-twins. Each individual had, on average, about 151 000 unique TCRalpha sequences and 181 000 unique TCRbeta sequences available for analysis.

Including the terminal cysteine and phenylalanine, the CDR3 comprises 14 residues. DNA was not recorded. Based on the germline V gene, the CDR1 and CDR2 sequences are SGHTA and FQGNSA. Beyond this particular receptor, the publication reports: The results gave no support for a single strong signal or clonotype linked to IBD. Measured by the inverse Simpson index, TCRbeta repertoire diversity was lower in IBD patients than in their healthy co-twins. Repertoire similarity did not differ between concordant and discordant twins, possibly due to limited statistical power. Because patients received different immunosuppressive treatments, the repertoires may have picked up extra background noise and variability between individuals. The analysis was unable to tell different T cell subtypes apart. Fewer clonotypes were shared with other individuals by IBD patients than by healthy twins, most markedly in patients showing signs of disease activity.

The TCR sequence derives from a human donor with ulcerative colitis or Crohn's disease, or a healthy co-twin of an affected twin (not recorded which). The rearranged segments are TRBV7-2 and TRBJ1-2; TCRdb reports TRBD1, a call that lacks DNA to check it against. The sequenced material came from blood. CDR3 reads: CASSADRALYGYTF.